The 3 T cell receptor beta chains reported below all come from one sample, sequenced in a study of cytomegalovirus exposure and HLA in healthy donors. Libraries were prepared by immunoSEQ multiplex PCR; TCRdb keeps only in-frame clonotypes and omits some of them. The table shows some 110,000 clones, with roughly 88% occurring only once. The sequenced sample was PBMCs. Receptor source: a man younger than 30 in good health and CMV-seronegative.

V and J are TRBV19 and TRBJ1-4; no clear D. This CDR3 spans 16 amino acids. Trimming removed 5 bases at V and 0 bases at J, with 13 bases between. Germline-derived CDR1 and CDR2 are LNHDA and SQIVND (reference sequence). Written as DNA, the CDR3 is TGTGCCAGTAGTGCCGGTGGAGTTGCAACTAATGAAAAACTGTTTTTT. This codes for CASSAGGVATNEKLFF. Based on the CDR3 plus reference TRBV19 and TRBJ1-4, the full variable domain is DGGITQSPKYLFRKEGQNVTLSCEQNLNHDAMYWYRQDPGQGLRLIYYSQIVNDFQKGDIAEGYSVSREKKESFPLTVTSAQKNPTAFYLCASSAGGVATNEKLFFGSGTQLSVL.

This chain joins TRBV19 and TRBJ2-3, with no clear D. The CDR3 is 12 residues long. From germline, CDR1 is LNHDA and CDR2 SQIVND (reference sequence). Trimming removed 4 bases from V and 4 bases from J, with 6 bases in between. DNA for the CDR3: TGTGCCAGTAGTACGGGTGCAGATACGCAGTATTTT. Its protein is CASSTGADTQYF. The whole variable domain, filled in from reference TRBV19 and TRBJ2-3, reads DGGITQSPKYLFRKEGQNVTLSCEQNLNHDAMYWYRQDPGQGLRLIYYSQIVNDFQKGDIAEGYSVSREKKESFPLTVTSAQKNPTAFYLCASSTGADTQYFGPGTRLTVL.

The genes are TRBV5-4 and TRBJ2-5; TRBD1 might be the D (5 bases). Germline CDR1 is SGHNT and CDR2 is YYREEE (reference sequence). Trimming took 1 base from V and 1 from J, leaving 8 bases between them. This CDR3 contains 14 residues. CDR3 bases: TGTGCCAGCAGCTTGCGGACACTCCAAGAGACCCAGTACTTC. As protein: CASSLRTLQETQYF.